The 16 T cell receptor beta chains in this list originate from one sample, sequenced in a study of cytomegalovirus exposure and HLA in healthy donors. PCR was performed using 60 Vbeta and 13 Jbeta primers. TCRdb's table, derived via immunoSEQ multiplex PCR, lists solely in-frame clones and lacks some. Of roughly 250,000 clones listed, almost 85% were seen once; the top ten hold about 2%. Material for sequencing was PBMCs. These receptors were obtained from a middle-aged woman in good health and CMV-seropositive.

The chain has TRBV19 and TRBJ2-1; a weak D match, TRBD2 (6 bases). The V and J ends lost 4 bases and 15 bases respectively, with 16 bases between them. This CDR3 region has 12 residues. Germline V lookup: CDR1 LNHDA, CDR2 SQIVND (reference sequence). The CDR3 protein is CASSTQGLPRFF. The CDR3 region has the DNA TGTGCCAGTAGTACCCAGGGACTCCCGCGGTTCTTC.

V gene TRBV19 combines with J gene TRBJ2-3, with D hard to call. Trimming took off 6 bases at V and 1 base at J, with 17 bases between the two ends. CDR3 size: 16 residues. CDR1 LNHDA and CDR2 SQIVND come from the germline V gene (reference sequence). The CDR3 sequence: CASSHPNLGGTDTQYF. The CDR3 nucleotides read TGTGCCAGTAGCCATCCCAACCTCGGAGGCACAGATACGCAGTATTTT. Full variable domain (remainder filled in from reference TRBV19 and TRBJ2-3): DGGITQSPKYLFRKEGQNVTLSCEQNLNHDAMYWYRQDPGQGLRLIYYSQIVNDFQKGDIAEGYSVSREKKESFPLTVTSAQKNPTAFYLCASSHPNLGGTDTQYFGPGTRLTVL.

This clone was seen only a few times. The rearrangement uses TRBV11-1 and TRBJ1-1; possibly TRBD1 for D (6 bases). The germline V gene has CDR1 SGHAT and CDR2 FQDESV (reference sequence). V was trimmed by 1 base and J by 6 bases, leaving 21 bases between them. This CDR3 has 17 amino acids. The CDR3 nucleotides are TGTGCCAGCAGCTTAGGGACCACCACGCGGACAGTCGCTGAAGCTTTCTTT. It translates to CASSLGTTTRTVAEAFF.

The rearrangement links TRBV5-6 to TRBJ1-2; TRBD1 matches 7 bases. Trimming cost V 5 bases and J 1 base; bases outside gene matches: 5. The germline V gene encodes CDR1 SGHDT and CDR2 YYEEEE. The length of the CDR3 is 14 residues. The DNA of the CDR3 is TGTGCCAGCAGGCTAGGGGGCTTTAACTATGGCTACACCTTC. Translated, it gives CASRLGGFNYGYTF.

The J gene is TRBJ1-1, the V gene TRBV19; 10 bases map to TRBD1. The ends lost 9 bases at V and 3 bases at J; junction bases unmatched: 10. The CDR3 contains 15 residues. Germline V lookup: CDR1 LNHDA, CDR2 SQIVND (reference sequence). The DNA for the CDR3 is TGTGCCAGAGTGAGATCGGACAGGGGGGACACTGAAGCTTTCTTT. Protein sequence: CARVRSDRGDTEAFF.

The chain couples TRBV18 to TRBJ1-5; the D gene is possibly TRBD1 (5 bases). CDR1 and CDR2 (germline): KGHSH, LQKENI. The V end was cut by 11 bases, the J end by 7 bases, with 18 bases between. The CDR3 loop spans 13 amino acids. CDR3 DNA: TGTGCCGGTCGGGGACTAAGGGCACAGCCCCAGCATTTT. It codes for CAGRGLRAQPQHF.

The genes are TRBV29-1 and TRBJ2-7; D gene ambiguous. Trimming removed 4 bases from V and 6 bases from J, with 10 bases in between. The V gene's germline CDR1 is SQVTM and CDR2 ANQGSEA. The CDR3 length is 11 residues. The CDR3 is CSVVKATEQYF. In DNA form, the CDR3 reads TGCAGCGTTGTTAAAGCGACCGAGCAGTACTTC.

CDR3 DNA: TGTGCCAGCAGGCCCCCGGCTAGCGGTACCTACGAGCAGTACTTC. Translated: CASRPPASGTYEQYF. The rearrangement joins TRBV6-5 to TRBJ2-7, with 7 bases lining up with TRBD2. The length of the CDR3 is 15 residues. The junction had 10 bases not matched to a gene; V was cut back by 6 bases and J by 2 bases. Per the germline V gene, CDR1 is MNHEY and CDR2 is SVGAGI.

This clone was detected only once. CDR3 sequence (DNA): TGTGCCAGCAGCCCGGCAACAGGGGGTTATGGAAACACCATATATTTT. Its translation: CASSPATGGYGNTIYF. The genes are TRBV28 and TRBJ1-3; 8 nucleotides agree with TRBD1. V gave up 6 bases and J gave up 3 bases; unmatched junction bases: 10. Germline CDR1 reads MDHEN; CDR2 reads SYDVKM. The CDR3 is made up of 16 amino acids.

This chain connects TRBV28 to TRBJ1-2, with 7 bases aligning to TRBD1. The CDR3 spans 13 residues. CDR1 MDHEN and CDR2 SYDVKM come from the germline V gene. The V and J ends lost 6 bases and 4 bases, in that order; junction bases with no gene match: 5. For the CDR3, the DNA is TGTGCCAGCAGGACGGGACAGTCCTATGGCTACACCTTC. This translates into CASRTGQSYGYTF.

As concerns this clone: This sample also contains other DNA sequences that code for the same CDR3. The J gene is TRBJ2-5, the V gene TRBV5-1; 11 nucleotides line up with TRBD2. Germline V gene sequence: CDR1 SGHRS, CDR2 YFSETQ. With 4 bases clipped from V and 1 base from J, the junction kept 3 bases outside the gene matches. This CDR3 comprises 15 residues. CDR3 sequence (DNA): TGCGCCAGCAGCCCCGGGACTAGCGGCCAAGAGACCCAGTACTTC. This codes for CASSPGTSGQETQYF.

The rearrangement joins TRBV28 to TRBJ2-7; D might be TRBD1 (5 bases). The CDR3 runs to 12 residues. Looked up from germline, CDR1 is MDHEN and CDR2 is SYDVKM. Trimming removed 4 bases from V and 6 bases from J, with 10 bases in between. The CDR3 is CASSSPQAEQYF. DNA of the CDR3: TGTGCCAGCAGTTCCCCACAGGCCGAGCAGTACTTC.

This clone was seen just once. The J gene is TRBJ1-1, the V gene TRBV7-9; the D is unclear. The V end lost 5 bases, the J end lost 10 bases, and 17 bases lay between the germline ends. This CDR3 has 13 residues. CDR1 and CDR2 (germline): SEHNR, FQNEAQ (reference sequence). Written as DNA, the CDR3 is TGTGCCAGCAGCACCGATAGTACGTTCGGAGCTTTCTTT. As protein: CASSTDSTFGAFF.

This chain connects TRBV4-2 to TRBJ2-3; the match to TRBD2 covers 12 bases. The CDR3 covers 16 residues. J was trimmed by 4 bases and V by 4 bases; bases with no gene match: 6. In germline, CDR1 is LGHNA, CDR2 YNFKEQ. Here the CDR3 DNA reads TGTGCCAGCAGCCGGGGGACTAGCGGGCGTGCAGATACGCAGTATTTT. It specifies CASSRGTSGRADTQYF.

V gene TRBV10-3 combines with J gene TRBJ2-1; the match to TRBD2 covers 7 bases. This CDR3 comprises 14 residues. Trimming at V came to 3 bases and at J to 6 bases, leaving 5 bases not matched to a gene. Germline V gene sequence: CDR1 ENHRY, CDR2 SYGVKD. CDR3 residues: CAISDKTSSNEQFF. In DNA form, the CDR3 reads TGTGCCATCAGTGATAAGACTAGCTCCAATGAGCAGTTCTTC.

The V gene is TRBV28, the J gene TRBJ2-7, with TRBD2 matching over 13 bases. The CDR3 contains 17 residues. Germline lookup yields CDR1 MDHEN and CDR2 SYDVKM. Trimming at V came to 8 bases and at J to 5 bases, leaving 15 bases not matched to a gene. The CDR3 loop is CASGGRTSGRYSHEQYF. Written as DNA, the CDR3 is TGTGCCAGCGGGGGCCGGACTAGCGGGAGATACAGCCACGAGCAGTACTTC.